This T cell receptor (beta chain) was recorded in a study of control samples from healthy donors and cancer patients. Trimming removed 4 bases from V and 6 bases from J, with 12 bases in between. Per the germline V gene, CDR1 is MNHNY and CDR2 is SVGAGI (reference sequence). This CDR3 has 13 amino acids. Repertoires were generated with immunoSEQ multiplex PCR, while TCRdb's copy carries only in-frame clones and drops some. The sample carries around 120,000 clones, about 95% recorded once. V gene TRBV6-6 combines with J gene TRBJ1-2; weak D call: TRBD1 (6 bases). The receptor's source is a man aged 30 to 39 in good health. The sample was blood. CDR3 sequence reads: CASSSDRLNGYTF. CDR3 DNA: TGTGCCAGCAGTTCCGACAGGCTTAATGGCTACACCTTC.